This T cell receptor beta chain was obtained from a study of cytomegalovirus exposure and HLA in healthy donors. Whole-study results and caveats: A later analysis showed that HLA-associated TCR beta chains had undergone more clonal expansion than equally common others. DRB1 had the most TCR associations and HLA-C the fewest, a later analysis found, with rates varying by HLA locus. CMV serostatus was the sole immune exposure information available. Across donors, sequencing depth was assumed by presence/absence analyses to be roughly uniform.

Points on this clone: Its specificity is unknown. The junction departs from germline at one end; a sequencing error may be responsible.

The CDR3 has 17 amino acids. The V gene's germline CDR1 is SEHNR and CDR2 FQNEAQ (reference sequence). The PCR employed 60 Vbeta primers together with 13 Jbeta primers. Produced via immunoSEQ multiplex PCR; TCRdb's table is partial and in-frame only. The repertoire holds about 170,000 clones, with approximately 85% as singletons. V gene TRBV7-9 combines with J gene TRBJ1-2; 7 nucleotides match TRBD1. Sequencing was performed on PBMCs. The clonotype was recovered from a man younger than 45 in good health and CMV-seropositive. The CDR3 nucleotides read TGTTCCAGCAGCTTAGTCTTAACAGGGGTACCGAACTATGGCTACACCTTC. Translating it yields CSSSLVLTGVPNYGYTF.